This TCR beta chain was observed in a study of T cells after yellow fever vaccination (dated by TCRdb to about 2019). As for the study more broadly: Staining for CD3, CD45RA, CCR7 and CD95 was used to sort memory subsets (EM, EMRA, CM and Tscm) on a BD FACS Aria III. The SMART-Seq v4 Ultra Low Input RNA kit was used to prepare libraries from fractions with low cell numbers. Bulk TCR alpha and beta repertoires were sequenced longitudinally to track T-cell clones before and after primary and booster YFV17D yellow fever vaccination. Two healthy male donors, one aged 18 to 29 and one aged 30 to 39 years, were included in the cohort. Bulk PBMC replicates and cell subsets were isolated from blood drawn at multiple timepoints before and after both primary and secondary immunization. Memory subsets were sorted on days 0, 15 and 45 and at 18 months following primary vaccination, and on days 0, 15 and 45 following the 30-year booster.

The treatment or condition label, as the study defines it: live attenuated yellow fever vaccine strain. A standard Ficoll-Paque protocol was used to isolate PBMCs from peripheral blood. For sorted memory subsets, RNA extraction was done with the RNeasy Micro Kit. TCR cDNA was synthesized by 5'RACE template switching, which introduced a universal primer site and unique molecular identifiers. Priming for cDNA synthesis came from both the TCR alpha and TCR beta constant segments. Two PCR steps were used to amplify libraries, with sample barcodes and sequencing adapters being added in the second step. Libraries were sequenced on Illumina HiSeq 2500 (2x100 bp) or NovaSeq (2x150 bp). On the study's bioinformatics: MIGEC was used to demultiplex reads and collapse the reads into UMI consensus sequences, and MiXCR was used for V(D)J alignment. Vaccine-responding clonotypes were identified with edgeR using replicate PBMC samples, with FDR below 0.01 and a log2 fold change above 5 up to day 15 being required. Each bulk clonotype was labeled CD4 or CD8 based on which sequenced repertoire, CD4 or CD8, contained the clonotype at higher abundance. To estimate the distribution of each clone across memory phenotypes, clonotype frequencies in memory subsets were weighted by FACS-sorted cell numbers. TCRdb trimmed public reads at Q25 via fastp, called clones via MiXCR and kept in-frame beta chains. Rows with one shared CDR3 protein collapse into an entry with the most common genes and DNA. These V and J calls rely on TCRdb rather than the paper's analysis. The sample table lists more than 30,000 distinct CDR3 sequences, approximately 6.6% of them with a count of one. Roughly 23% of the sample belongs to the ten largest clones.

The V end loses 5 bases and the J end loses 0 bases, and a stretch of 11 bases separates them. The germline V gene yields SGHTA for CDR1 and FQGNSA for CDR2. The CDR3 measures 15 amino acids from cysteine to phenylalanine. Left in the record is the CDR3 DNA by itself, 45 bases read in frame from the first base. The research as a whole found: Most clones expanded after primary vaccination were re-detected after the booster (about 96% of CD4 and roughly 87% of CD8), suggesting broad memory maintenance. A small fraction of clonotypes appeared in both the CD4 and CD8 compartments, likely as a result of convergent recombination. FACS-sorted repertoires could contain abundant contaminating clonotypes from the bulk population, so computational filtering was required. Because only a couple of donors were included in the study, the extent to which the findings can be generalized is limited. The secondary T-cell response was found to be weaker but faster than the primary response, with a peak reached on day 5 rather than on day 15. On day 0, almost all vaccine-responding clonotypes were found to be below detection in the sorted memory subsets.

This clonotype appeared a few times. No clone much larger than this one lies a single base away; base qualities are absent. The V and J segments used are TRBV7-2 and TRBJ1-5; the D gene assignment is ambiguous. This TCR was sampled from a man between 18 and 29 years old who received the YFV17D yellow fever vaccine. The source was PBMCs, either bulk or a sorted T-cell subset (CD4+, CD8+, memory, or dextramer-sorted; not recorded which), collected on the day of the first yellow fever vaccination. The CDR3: CASSPDQASNQPQHF. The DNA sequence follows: TGTGCCAGCAGCCCAGATCAGGCTAGCAATCAGCCCCAGCATTTT.